This T cell receptor beta chain was recovered during a study of cytomegalovirus exposure and HLA in healthy donors. Study findings and constraints: The classifier reportedly diagnosed cytomegalovirus status with high sensitivity and specificity.

Concerning this clone: What it binds is unknown.

The repertoire was sequenced with immunoSEQ multiplex PCR; TCRdb's copy has only in-frame clones and lacks some. The table has about 200,000 clones, 65% to 90% seen once. CDR1 and CDR2 from the germline V gene are LNHDA and SQIVND (reference sequence). The CDR3 covers 15 residues. Trimming left V 5 bases short and J 5 bases short, with 18 bases between. Material for sequencing was PBMCs. The genes are TRBV19 and TRBJ1-2, with D hard to call. The source of this sequence is a woman aged 25 to 45 in good health and CMV-seropositive. The CDR3 bases are TGTGCCAGTAGTGGATCTAGGGAGATGGAATATGGCTACACCTTC. It yields the protein CASSGSREMEYGYTF.